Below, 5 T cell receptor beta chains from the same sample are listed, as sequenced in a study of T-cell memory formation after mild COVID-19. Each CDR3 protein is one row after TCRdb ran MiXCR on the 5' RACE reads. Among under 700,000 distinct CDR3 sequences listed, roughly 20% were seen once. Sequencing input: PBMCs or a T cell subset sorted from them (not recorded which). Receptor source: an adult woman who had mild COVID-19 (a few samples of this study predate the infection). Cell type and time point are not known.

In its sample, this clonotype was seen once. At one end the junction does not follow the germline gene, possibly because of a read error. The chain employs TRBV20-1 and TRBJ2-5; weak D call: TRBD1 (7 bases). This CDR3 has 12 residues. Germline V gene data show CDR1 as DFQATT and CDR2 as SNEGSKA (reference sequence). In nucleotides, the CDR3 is TGCAGTGCCTGGAGGGGGCAAGAGACCAAGTACTTC. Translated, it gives CSAWRGQETKYF.

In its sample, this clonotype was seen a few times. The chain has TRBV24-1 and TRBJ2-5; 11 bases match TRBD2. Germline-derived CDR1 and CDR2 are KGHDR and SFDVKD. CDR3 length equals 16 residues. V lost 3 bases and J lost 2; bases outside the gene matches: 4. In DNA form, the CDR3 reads TGTGCCACCAGTGATCCCGGGACTAGCGGACAAGAGACCCAGTACTTC. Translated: CATSDPGTSGQETQYF.

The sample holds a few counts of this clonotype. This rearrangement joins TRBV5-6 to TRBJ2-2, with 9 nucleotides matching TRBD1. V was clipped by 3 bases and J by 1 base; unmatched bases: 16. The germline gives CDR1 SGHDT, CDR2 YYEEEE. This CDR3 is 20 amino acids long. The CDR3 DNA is TGTGCCAGCAGCTCCACCCTTAGGCCCCGGGACAGGGTGAACACCGGGGAGCTGTTTTTT. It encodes CASSSTLRPRDRVNTGELFF.

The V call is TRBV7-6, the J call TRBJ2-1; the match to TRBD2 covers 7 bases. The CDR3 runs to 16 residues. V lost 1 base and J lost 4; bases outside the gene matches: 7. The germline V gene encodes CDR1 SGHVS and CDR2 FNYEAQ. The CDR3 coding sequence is TGTGCCAGCAGCTTAGGCTGGCTAGCGGTATACAATGAGCAGTTCTTC. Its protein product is CASSLGWLAVYNEQFF.

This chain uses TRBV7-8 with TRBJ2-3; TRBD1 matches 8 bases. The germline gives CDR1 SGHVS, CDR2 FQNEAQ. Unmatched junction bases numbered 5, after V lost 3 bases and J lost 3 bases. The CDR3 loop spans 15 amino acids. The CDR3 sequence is CASSLGDRRTDTQYF. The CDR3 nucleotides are TGTGCCAGCAGCTTGGGGGACAGGCGGACAGATACGCAGTATTTT.